A single sample gave rise to the 25 T cell receptor beta chains below, sequenced in a study of blood T cells in healthy people across ages. Combining a sample-barcoded 5' primer with a J-beta primer mix, a second PCR ran for 7 to 11 cycles. TCRdb used MiXCR to reprocess the 5' RACE reads, holding one entry per CDR3 protein. Seen here are about 1.6 million distinct CDR3 sequences, 30% to 40% observed once, and the top ten hold roughly 10%. The sequenced sample consisted of blood. All receptors come from a woman younger than 45 in good health.

The chain links TRBV6-1 to TRBJ1-5; 7 bases are a match to TRBD1. Germline CDR1 MNHNS, CDR2 SASEGT. V was pared by 6 bases and J by 7 bases, with 9 bases of the junction left unmatched. This CDR3 has 14 residues. The CDR3 DNA reads TGTGCCAGCAGGAAGACAGGGTTCCGGCAGCCCCAGCATTTT. Amino acid sequence: CASRKTGFRQPQHF.

V and J are TRBV6-2 or TRBV6-3 and TRBJ2-2, with 10 bases fitting TRBD1. The CDR3 is 16 amino acids. The V gene end was trimmed by 6 bases and the J gene end by 6 bases; junction bases not matched to a gene: 10. Germline CDR1 MNHEY, CDR2 SVGEGT. CDR3 coding DNA: TGTGCCAGCAGAACCGGGACAGGGGAATTAGCCGGGGAGCTGTTTTTT. Protein: CASRTGTGELAGELFF.

The chain carries TRBV4-1 and TRBJ1-4, with D uncertain. The CDR3 is made up of 18 amino acids. CDR1 and CDR2 (germline): MGHRA, YSYEKL. The V and J ends lost 1 base and 0 bases respectively, with 15 bases between them. As DNA, the CDR3 is TGCGCCAGCAGCCAAGTGTTACAATTGGCGACAACTAATGAAAAACTGTTTTTT. Amino acids: CASSQVLQLATTNEKLFF.

This clonotype has only a few counts. This chain connects TRBV20-1 to TRBJ1-2; TRBD1 agrees at 11 bases. V lost 1 base, J lost 5 bases, and 3 bases stayed unmatched. The CDR3 runs to 14 residues. CDR1 and CDR2 (germline): DFQATT, SNEGSKA (reference sequence). The CDR3 is CSARGTGGWYGYTF. CDR3 nucleotide sequence: TGCAGTGCTAGAGGGACAGGGGGCTGGTATGGCTACACCTTC.

This clonotype occurred many times. The chain joins TRBV28 to TRBJ2-1, with 7 bases identical to TRBD1. V dropped 3 bases and J dropped 0; count of bases not matched to a gene: 8. Germline CDR1 and CDR2: MDHEN and SYDVKM. This CDR3 region has 17 residues. Here the CDR3 reads CASSLPTGASSYNEQFF. Written as DNA, the CDR3 is TGTGCCAGCAGTTTGCCCACAGGGGCGAGCTCCTACAATGAGCAGTTCTTC.

This clonotype was found a few times. The V call is TRBV7-2, the J call TRBJ2-1, with 9 nucleotides matching TRBD2. The junction had 18 bases not matched to a gene; V was cut back by 2 bases and J by 4 bases. The CDR3 length is 20 residues. The V gene's germline CDR1 is SGHTA and CDR2 FQGNSA. DNA for the CDR3: TGTGCCAGCAGCTTATCCGTTCCTAGCGGGGTAGTATCTCGGTACAATGAGCAGTTCTTC. The encoded protein is CASSLSVPSGVVSRYNEQFF.

CDR3 bases: TGCCTTGCACCGGCCGGCGAAAATACTGAAGCTTTCTTT. Its protein product is CLAPAGENTEAFF. The chain combines TRBV20-1 with TRBJ1-1; D gene uncertain. Germline assignment: CDR1 DFQATT and CDR2 SNEGSKA (reference sequence). The CDR3 length is 13 residues.

This clonotype occurred a few times. The CDR3 DNA reads as TGCGCCAGCAGCCCGCTGAGGGCCGATGAGCAGTTCTTC. The encoded protein is CASSPLRADEQFF. This chain uses TRBV5-1 with TRBJ2-1; a weak D match, TRBD2 (5 bases). Looked up from germline, CDR1 is SGHRS and CDR2 is YFSETQ. Trimming removed 4 bases from V and 8 bases from J, with 13 bases in between. The CDR3 loop spans 13 amino acids.

The V and J genes are TRBV27 and TRBJ1-5; D uncertain. V lost 4 bases to trimming and J lost 7 bases, with 17 bases between them. The CDR3 loop spans 15 amino acids. CDR1 and CDR2 from the germline V gene are MNHEY and SMNVEV (reference sequence). CDR3 sequence (DNA): TGTGCCAGCAGTTCCCCGGGGAATCGTGACCAGCCCCAGCATTTT. This gives the protein CASSSPGNRDQPQHF.

The rearrangement links TRBV7-2 to TRBJ2-2, with a weak D call TRBD1 (5 bases). The CDR3 is 13 amino acids. Trimming stripped 8 bases from V and 5 bases from J, with 12 bases between. In germline, CDR1 is SGHTA, CDR2 FQGNSA. CDR3 amino acids: CASHKRGTGELFF. For the CDR3, the DNA is TGTGCCAGCCATAAAAGGGGAACCGGGGAGCTGTTTTTT.

CDR3 protein: CASSFGGSFQETQYF. DNA of the CDR3: TGTGCCAGCAGTTTCGGCGGGAGTTTCCAAGAGACCCAGTACTTC. The V and J genes are TRBV28 and TRBJ2-5, with 7 nucleotides matching TRBD2. The CDR3 totals 15 residues. With 3 bases clipped from V and 1 base from J, the junction kept 5 bases outside the gene matches. Germline CDR1 reads MDHEN; CDR2 reads SYDVKM. The whole variable domain, filled in from reference TRBV28 and TRBJ2-5, reads DVKVTQSSRYLVKRTGEKVFLECVQDMDHENMFWYRQDPGLGLRLIYFSYDVKMKEKGDIPEGYSVSREKKERFSLILESASTNQTSMYLCASSFGGSFQETQYFGPGTRLLVL.

In its sample, this clonotype was seen once. The chain has TRBV12-3 or TRBV12-4 and TRBJ1-1; 7 bases map to TRBD1. V trimming: 10 bases; J trimming: 6 bases; junction bases outside the gene matches: 11. This CDR3 contains 13 residues. CDR3 region: CAIPGGEHAEAFF. The CDR3 nucleotides read TGTGCCATCCCAGGGGGGGAACACGCTGAAGCTTTCTTT.

This clonotype was picked up many times. The V gene is TRBV11-2, the J gene TRBJ2-5; D unclear. CDR1 is SGHAT, CDR2 FQNNGV, per germline. CDR3 length equals 15 residues. V was cut by 2 bases and J by 4 bases, with 14 bases left in between. The chain's CDR3 is CASSLNRGGGETQYF. CDR3 bases: TGTGCCAGCAGCTTAAATAGAGGTGGCGGAGAGACCCAGTACTTC. Using reference TRBV11-2 and TRBJ2-5 for the parts outside the CDR3, the full variable domain is EAGVAQSPRYKIIEKRQSVAFWCNPISGHATLYWYQQILGQGPKLLIQFQNNGVVDDSQLPKDRFSAERLKGVDSTLKIQPAKLEDSAVYLCASSLNRGGGETQYFGPGTRLLVL.

This clonotype was found a few times. V and J are TRBV15 and TRBJ1-2; D is undetermined. The germline CDR1 and CDR2 sequences are LNHNV and YYDKDF (reference sequence). Trimming left V 2 bases short and J 4 bases short, with 11 bases between. The length of the CDR3 is 14 residues. The CDR3 nucleotides are TGTGCCACCAGCAGACCCGACGGAGGCTATGGCTACACCTTC. Its protein is CATSRPDGGYGYTF.

The chain uses TRBV3-1 and TRBJ2-7; tentatively, D is TRBD1 or TRBD2 (5 bases each). In germline, CDR1 is LGHDT, CDR2 YNNKEL (reference sequence). Trimming pared 4 bases from V and 9 bases from J, leaving 22 bases between. The CDR3 covers 15 residues. In nucleotides, the CDR3 is TGTGCCAGCAGCCCTACTCCGGGACCCTTGAGCGTGCAGTACTTC. Translated: CASSPTPGPLSVQYF.

This clonotype was recorded many times. The chain joins TRBV7-9 to TRBJ2-1; 9 bases map to TRBD2. CDR1 and CDR2 from the germline V gene are SEHNR and FQNEAQ (reference sequence). This CDR3 has 19 residues. V trimming: 5 bases; J trimming: 4 bases; junction bases outside the gene matches: 18. The CDR3: CASSQKKLIAGVGYNEQFF. CDR3 coding DNA: TGTGCCAGCAGCCAAAAAAAGTTAATAGCGGGAGTCGGGTACAATGAGCAGTTCTTC. Drawing the rest from reference TRBV7-9 and TRBJ2-1, the complete variable domain is DTGVSQNPRHKITKRGQNVTFRCDPISEHNRLYWYRQTLGQGPEFLTYFQNEAQLEKSRLLSDRFSAERPKGSFSTLEIQRTEQGDSAMYLCASSQKKLIAGVGYNEQFFGPGTRLTVL.

The V call is TRBV7-9, the J call TRBJ1-1; 10 nucleotides agree with TRBD1. Germline V CDR1 and CDR2: SEHNR, FQNEAQ (reference sequence). This CDR3 has 15 residues. V lost 4 bases, J lost 4 bases, and 6 bases stayed unmatched. The CDR3 loop is CASSSGTGVATEAFF. The CDR3 DNA reads as TGTGCCAGCAGCTCGGGGACAGGGGTCGCCACTGAAGCTTTCTTT. The full variable domain, completed using reference TRBV7-9 and TRBJ1-1, is DTGVSQNPRHKITKRGQNVTFRCDPISEHNRLYWYRQTLGQGPEFLTYFQNEAQLEKSRLLSDRFSAERPKGSFSTLEIQRTEQGDSAMYLCASSSGTGVATEAFFGQGTRLTVV.

This clonotype was seen a few times. The J gene is TRBJ2-5, the V gene TRBV4-1; unclear D gene. The CDR3 loop spans 17 amino acids. Germline CDR1 MGHRA, CDR2 YSYEKL. V shed 4 bases and J shed 9 bases, with 27 bases lying between them. In nucleotides, the CDR3 is TGCGCCAGCAGCCTAACACCGGTCCAGCCCCCGAGAGTCTCCCAGTACTTC. Protein sequence: CASSLTPVQPPRVSQYF.

Note on this clonotype: A read error is possible here, since a much larger clone lies one base away. This chain joins TRBV6-5 and TRBJ2-1; D possibly corresponds to TRBD2 (6 bases). This CDR3 contains 15 residues. Germline assignment: CDR1 MNHEY and CDR2 SVGAGI. The germline V and J ends were trimmed by 6 bases and 5 bases, with 17 bases remaining between them. CDR3 in DNA: TGTGCCAGCAGCCAACAAACGGCGGGGCACAATGAGCAGTTCTTC. Its translation: CASSQQTAGHNEQFF.

The chain employs TRBV3-1 and TRBJ2-7; TRBD1 matches at 9 bases. J gave up 1 base and V 3 bases, and 10 bases lay outside the gene matches. The CDR3 runs to 17 residues. The V gene's germline CDR1 is LGHDT and CDR2 YNNKEL (reference sequence). This CDR3 is CASSHLQTGGFSYEQYF. Written as DNA, the CDR3 is TGTGCCAGCAGCCACCTCCAGACAGGGGGTTTTTCCTACGAGCAGTACTTC.

The V and J genes are TRBV27 and TRBJ2-1, with D maybe TRBD1 (7 bases). Germline values: CDR1 MNHEY, CDR2 SMNVEV (reference sequence). The ends were cut back, 7 bases at V and 9 bases at J, with 22 bases in the middle. CDR3 length equals 15 residues. For the CDR3, the DNA is TGTGCCAGCACCTCAAATATAAGGGGGCGGGGTGAGCAGTTCTTC. Its protein product is CASTSNIRGRGEQFF.

This chain connects TRBV6-2 or TRBV6-3 to TRBJ2-7; D gene ambiguous. The ends were cut back, 2 bases at V and 2 bases at J, with 7 bases in the middle. CDR1 is MNHEY and CDR2 is SVGEGT in the germline V gene. The CDR3 consists of 13 residues. CDR3 nucleotide sequence: TGTGCCAGCAGTTACAGCACAGCCTACGAGCAGTACTTC. This codes for CASSYSTAYEQYF.

The chain recombines TRBV5-1 with TRBJ1-1; perhaps TRBD1 as D (6 bases). Deletions cut 7 bases from V and 1 base from J, with 14 bases between. Germline values: CDR1 SGHRS, CDR2 YFSETQ. The CDR3 sequence is 14 residues long. DNA of the CDR3: TGCGCCAGCCAATTGACAGGACCGAACACTGAAGCTTTCTTT. It specifies CASQLTGPNTEAFF.

V gene TRBV6-6 combines with J gene TRBJ1-1; no definite D call. V was trimmed by 4 bases and J by 4 bases, leaving 19 bases between them. Germline values: CDR1 MNHNY, CDR2 SVGAGI (reference sequence). The CDR3 covers 16 residues. As DNA, the CDR3 is TGTGCCAGCAGTTTCGGGGAGGCCACGGGAGCCACTGAAGCTTTCTTT. It specifies CASSFGEATGATEAFF.

This chain uses TRBV15 with TRBJ2-3; D unclear. The germline gives CDR1 LNHNV, CDR2 YYDKDF (reference sequence). The CDR3 is made up of 13 amino acids. Trimming removed 0 bases at V and 7 bases at J, with 8 bases between. CDR3: CATSRDKSYTQYF. The CDR3, as DNA: TGTGCCACCAGCAGAGATAAAAGTTATACGCAGTATTTT.